This entry lists 24 T cell receptor beta chains sequenced from one sample in a study of blood T cell repertoires in COVID-19. Libraries were prepared by immunoSEQ multiplex PCR; TCRdb keeps only in-frame clonotypes and omits some of them. This sample has under 500,000 clones, with about 89% found just once. Specimen: peripheral blood. These receptors came from a woman aged 25 to 39 with acute or convalescent COVID-19.

The chain has TRBV18 and TRBJ2-7; a possible D gene is TRBD1 (6 bases). Between the trimmed V and J ends, which lost 6 bases and 2 bases, there was a span of 20 bases. The CDR3 has 16 residues. Per the germline V gene, CDR1 is KGHSH and CDR2 is LQKENI. CDR3 loop: CASSPTGQTTTYEQYF. The CDR3 coding sequence is TGTGCCAGCTCGCCGACCGGACAGACAACGACCTACGAGCAGTACTTC. The entire variable domain, with the rest obtained from reference TRBV18 and TRBJ2-7, is as follows: NAGVMQNPRHLVRRRGQEARLRCSPMKGHSHVYWYRQLPEEGLKFMVYLQKENIIDESGMPKERFSAEFPKEGPSILRIQQVVRGDSAAYFCASSPTGQTTTYEQYFGPGTRLTVT.

The chain recombines TRBV5-1 with TRBJ2-1; 13 nucleotides line up with TRBD2. CDR1 is SGHRS and CDR2 is YFSETQ in the germline V gene. This CDR3 is built from 16 residues. The ends lost 4 bases at V and 4 bases at J; junction bases unmatched: 5. Written as DNA, the CDR3 is TGCGCCAGCAGCACAACACTAGCGGGGGGGTACAATGAGCAGTTCTTC. Translation: CASSTTLAGGYNEQFF.

The chain couples TRBV20-1 to TRBJ2-7, with TRBD2 matching 8 bases. The CDR3 extends over 16 amino acids. Germline V gene data show CDR1 as DFQATT and CDR2 as SNEGSKA (reference sequence). J gave up 0 bases and V 3 bases, and 10 bases lay outside the gene matches. CDR3 residues: CSASGTRAGYSYEQYF. The CDR3 DNA reads as TGCAGTGCTAGTGGGACTAGGGCAGGTTACTCCTACGAGCAGTACTTC.

The chain couples TRBV2 to TRBJ2-1; TRBD2 agrees at 10 bases. Germline CDR1 reads SNHLY; CDR2 reads FYNNEI. The CDR3 runs 16 residues. The ends lost 5 bases at V and 7 bases at J; junction bases unmatched: 11. The CDR3 sequence is CASSPPSSGGRNEQFF. The CDR3 DNA is TGTGCCAGCAGTCCACCGAGTAGCGGGGGGCGGAATGAGCAGTTCTTC.

The V and J genes are TRBV6-5 and TRBJ2-7, with D perhaps matching TRBD1 (6 bases). Trimming pared 6 bases from V and 3 bases from J, leaving 18 bases between. Per the germline V gene, CDR1 is MNHEY and CDR2 is SVGAGI. This CDR3 comprises 15 residues. The CDR3 DNA is TGTGCCAGCAGCCCCTTACCCCAGACAGGCTACGAGCAGTACTTC. The encoded protein is CASSPLPQTGYEQYF.

This clone was found once. CDR3 coding DNA: TGCGCCAGCAGTGAGTCGCCAGGAATGAACACTGAAGCTTTCTTT. Residues: CASSESPGMNTEAFF. The chain recombines TRBV10-1 with TRBJ1-1; D is undetermined. Germline V lookup: CDR1 WNHNN, CDR2 SYGVQD (reference sequence). Deletions cut 0 bases from V and 0 bases from J, with 8 bases between. The CDR3 runs to 15 residues.

The chain joins TRBV7-6 to TRBJ2-7; no clear D. Germline V lookup: CDR1 SGHVS, CDR2 FNYEAQ. The CDR3 is 11 residues long. V was clipped by 6 bases and J by 7 bases, with 10 bases between them. The CDR3 loop is CASSTSLEQYF. Written as DNA, the CDR3 is TGTGCCAGCAGTACCTCCCTAGAGCAGTACTTC. Full variable domain (outside the CDR3, taken from reference TRBV7-6 and TRBJ2-7): GAGVSQSPRYKVTKRGQDVALRCDPISGHVSLYWYRQALGQGPEFLTYFNYEAQQDKSGLPNDRFSAERPEGSISTLTIQRTEQRDSAMYRCASSTSLEQYFGPGTRLTVT.

The gene calls are TRBV6-2 or TRBV6-3 and TRBJ2-7, with TRBD1 matching 8 bases. The junction had 8 bases not matched to a gene; V was cut back by 0 bases and J by 4 bases. From germline, CDR1 is MNHEY and CDR2 SVGEGT. The CDR3 has 16 amino acids. Here the CDR3 reads CASSYSTGDRRYEQYF. The CDR3 DNA reads TGTGCCAGCAGTTACTCAACGGGGGACAGGAGGTACGAGCAGTACTTC.

V usage is TRBV6-5 and J usage is TRBJ2-3, with TRBD1 matching 9 bases. Trimming cost V 10 bases and J 4 bases; bases outside gene matches: 12. Germline CDR1 MNHEY, CDR2 SVGAGI. The CDR3 is 15 amino acids. CDR3 sequence reads: CATITGGGGADTQYF. As DNA, the CDR3 is TGTGCCACCATAACAGGGGGCGGAGGTGCAGATACGCAGTATTTT.

The chain links TRBV4-2 to TRBJ2-1; D is undetermined. This CDR3 comprises 18 residues. The V and J ends lost 1 base and 3 bases respectively, with 19 bases between them. Looked up from germline, CDR1 is LGHNA and CDR2 is YNFKEQ. As DNA, the CDR3 is TGTGCCAGCAGCCAAGCGATAACTGCCACGCTCTTCTACAATGAGCAGTTCTTC. It specifies CASSQAITATLFYNEQFF.

The rearrangement links TRBV4-1 to TRBJ2-7; perhaps TRBD1 as D (5 bases). The germline V gene has CDR1 MGHRA and CDR2 YSYEKL. CDR3 size: 14 residues. Deletions cut 4 bases from V and 2 bases from J, with 12 bases between. Written as DNA, the CDR3 is TGCGCCAGCAGCCCCCGACAGACCACCTACGAGCAGTACTTC. Its protein product is CASSPRQTTYEQYF.

V and J are TRBV27 and TRBJ2-1, with TRBD2 as a possible D gene (5 bases). The CDR3 length is 13 residues. CDR1 is MNHEY and CDR2 is SMNVEV in the germline V gene (reference sequence). The V gene lost 5 bases and the J gene lost 8 bases, with 13 bases spanning the gap. The CDR3 DNA is TGTGCCAGCAGTGTAGCCGGGGATGATGAGCAGTTCTTC. Translation: CASSVAGDDEQFF.

This sequence joins TRBV5-1 and TRBJ1-6; D unclear. Germline V gene sequence: CDR1 SGHRS, CDR2 YFSETQ. The CDR3 spans 15 residues. With 2 bases removed from V and 5 bases from J, the gap between germline ends came to 11 bases. The DNA for the CDR3 is TGCGCCAGCAGCTTTGACAACAGAAATAATTCACCCCTCCACTTT. It codes for CASSFDNRNNSPLHF. The full variable domain, its missing parts supplied by reference TRBV5-1 and TRBJ1-6, is KAGVTQTPRYLIKTRGQQVTLSCSPISGHRSVSWYQQTPGQGLQFLFEYFSETQRNKGNFPGRFSGRQFSNSRSEMNVSTLELGDSALYLCASSFDNRNNSPLHFGNGTRLTVT.

The table lists this clone with a few counts. The sample has other DNA sequences that encode this CDR3 too. The chain uses TRBV11-2 and TRBJ2-3; D gene uncertain. CDR3 length: 12 residues. The V end was cut by 4 bases, the J end by 0 bases, with 2 bases between. Germline V gene data show CDR1 as SGHAT and CDR2 as FQNNGV. CDR3 region: CASSSSTDTQYF. CDR3 in DNA: TGTGCCAGCAGCTCTAGCACAGATACGCAGTATTTT.

The CDR3 DNA reads as TGTGCCAGCAGTTTGGGGGGGGGTAGCACAGATACGCAGTATTTT. Protein sequence: CASSLGGGSTDTQYF. This chain links TRBV27 with TRBJ2-3; 7 positions match TRBD2. V lost 3 bases and J lost 0; bases outside the gene matches: 3. Germline V gives CDR1 MNHEY, CDR2 SMNVEV (reference sequence). CDR3 size: 15 residues.

This CDR3 reads CASSRTSGGRGTGELFF. In nucleotides, the CDR3 is TGTGCCAGCAGTCGGACTAGCGGGGGTCGTGGCACCGGGGAGCTGTTTTTT. This chain uses TRBV13 with TRBJ2-2, with TRBD2 matching over 13 bases. CDR3 length equals 17 residues. The V gene end was trimmed by 6 bases and the J gene end by 4 bases; junction bases not matched to a gene: 8. Germline CDR1 reads PRHDT; CDR2 reads FYEKMQ (reference sequence).

The V call is TRBV19, the J call TRBJ1-5, with 9 bases matching TRBD1. The length of the CDR3 is 16 residues. The germline CDR1 and CDR2 sequences are LNHDA and SQIVND (reference sequence). V was clipped by 5 bases and J by 6 bases; unmatched bases: 11. The CDR3 DNA sequence: TGTGCCAGTAGTCCGAGTAGGACAGGGGATCGTCAGCCCCAGCATTTT. Its translation is CASSPSRTGDRQPQHF.

V usage is TRBV20-1 and J usage is TRBJ1-1; D is possibly TRBD1 (5 bases). Per germline, CDR1 DFQATT and CDR2 SNEGSKA (reference sequence). The CDR3 is 19 amino acids. V lost 3 bases and J lost 0, with 26 bases in between. The CDR3 DNA is TGCAGTGCTAGTAAGACCCGATTGGGACGGGGGATTATGAACACTGAAGCTTTCTTT. Translated: CSASKTRLGRGIMNTEAFF.

The chain is built from TRBV5-1 and TRBJ1-2, with 11 bases identical to TRBD1. The CDR3 extends over 15 amino acids. Germline CDR1 reads SGHRS; CDR2 reads YFSETQ. Losses at the gene ends were 2 bases for V and 6 bases for J; bases not matched to a gene: 6. For the CDR3, the DNA is TGCGCCAGCAGCTTACGGACAGGGGGCGAGGATGGCTACACCTTC. Translated, it gives CASSLRTGGEDGYTF. Full variable domain (missing parts from reference TRBV5-1 and TRBJ1-2): KAGVTQTPRYLIKTRGQQVTLSCSPISGHRSVSWYQQTPGQGLQFLFEYFSETQRNKGNFPGRFSGRQFSNSRSEMNVSTLELGDSALYLCASSLRTGGEDGYTFGSGTRLTVV.

The J gene is TRBJ2-2, the V gene TRBV10-3, with D possibly being TRBD1 (5 bases). This CDR3 contains 14 residues. The V end was cut by 1 base, the J end by 6 bases, with 9 bases between. CDR1 ENHRY and CDR2 SYGVKD come from the germline V gene. The CDR3 spells CAISEYRLPGELFF. CDR3 sequence (DNA): TGTGCCATCAGTGAGTACAGGTTGCCCGGGGAGCTGTTTTTT.

The CDR3 loop is CASSTGDLYEQYF. The CDR3 bases are TGTGCCAGCAGTACAGGGGACCTCTACGAGCAGTACTTC. The V and J genes are TRBV6-5 and TRBJ2-7; 7 bases are shared with TRBD1. The trim removed 5 bases at V and 3 bases at J, leaving 4 bases unmatched. CDR1 and CDR2 (germline): MNHEY, SVGAGI. There are 13 residues in the CDR3.

The rearrangement uses TRBV28 and TRBJ1-2, with 12 bases matching TRBD1. With 4 bases clipped from V and 8 bases from J, the junction kept 17 bases outside the gene matches. The CDR3 is 18 residues long. Germline V gene lookup returns CDR1 MDHEN and CDR2 SYDVKM. CDR3 residues: CASSSGGTGGYLGDGYTF. The CDR3 nucleotides read TGTGCCAGCAGTTCGGGCGGGACAGGGGGCTATTTAGGAGACGGCTACACCTTC.

The chain is built from TRBV7-9 and TRBJ1-2; 11 nucleotides match TRBD1. Germline assignment: CDR1 SEHNR and CDR2 FQNEAQ (reference sequence). The CDR3 has 14 residues. J gave up 4 bases and V 11 bases, and 9 bases lay outside the gene matches. The DNA for the CDR3 is TGTGCCTGGTCGTTGGACAGGGGGCCCTATGGCTACACCTTC. Protein: CAWSLDRGPYGYTF.

The CDR3: CASSLQGNIQYF. The DNA of the CDR3 is TGTGCCAGCAGCTTACAGGGGAATATTCAGTACTTC. The chain has TRBV7-9 and TRBJ2-7; maybe TRBD1 (6 bases). The CDR3 is made up of 12 amino acids. In germline, CDR1 is SEHNR, CDR2 FQNEAQ (reference sequence). The ends were cut back, 2 bases at V and 10 bases at J, with 12 bases in the middle.